This T cell receptor beta chain was recovered during a study of response to subunit inactivated influenza vaccine. CDR1 is SGHAT, CDR2 FQNNGV, per germline. There are 17 residues in the CDR3. Trimming took 1 base from V and 2 from J; bases not matched to a gene: 7. A note on this clonotype: Its target is not known.

TCRdb fed the RT-PCR reads into MiXCR, producing one record per CDR3 protein. Altogether a few hundred thousand distinct CDR3 sequences are present, roughly 22% being singletons, with the ten largest covering about 9.3%. Regarding the study as a whole: Each seasonal flu vaccination may recruit only limited new T cells, authors suggested.

Specimen: PBMCs from blood, collected about 19 months after vaccination. V usage is TRBV11-2 and J usage is TRBJ1-3; 8 bases fit TRBD1. This TCR was sampled from a man aged 45 to 70 who received an inactivated influenza vaccine. The CDR3 DNA sequence: TGTGCCAGCAGCTTAGTTCCAGGGGGCTCTACTGGAAACACCATATATTTT. It yields the protein CASSLVPGGSTGNTIYF.